This entry lists 16 T cell receptor beta chains sequenced from one sample in a study of shared clonotypes between healthy human individuals (dated by TCRdb to the early 2020s). Library generation was performed with the immunoSEQ multiplex PCR assay. TCRdb retrieved this table from immuneACCESS and kept in-frame rearrangements only. Not all clones are present; in checked studies, unresolved V genes account for under half, and no reason is known for the remainder. Across this sample there are a few million clones, with 85% to 95% seen only once. Of the sample, approximately 0.39% falls within the top ten clones. The sample consisted of naive CD4+ T cells from PBMCs. The intended sense of this specimen's cell subset or site label: CD45RA+ positively selected. The receptors were gathered from a man between 18 and 35 years old in good health. Some clones in this sample may be carry-over from other donors' samples.

The V gene is TRBV15, the J gene TRBJ1-2; tentative D call: TRBD1 (5 bases). V lost 6 bases to trimming and J lost 4 bases, with 15 bases between them. Germline V CDR1 and CDR2: LNHNV, YYDKDF (reference sequence). This CDR3 has 14 amino acids. CDR3 sequence: CATRGGSEAYGYTF. The CDR3 DNA is TGTGCCACCAGGGGGGGGAGTGAGGCCTATGGCTACACCTTC. Together with reference TRBV15 and TRBJ1-2, the CDR3 gives the full variable domain: DAMVIQNPRYQVTQFGKPVTLSCSQTLNHNVMYWYQQKSSQAPKLLFHYYDKDFNNEADTPDNFQSRRPNTSFCFLDIRSPGLGDTAMYLCATRGGSEAYGYTFGSGTRLTVV.

About this clone: Other DNA variants within this sample encode the same CDR3. CDR3 sequence (DNA): TGTGCCAGCAGTTTAGCGGGTACCTACGAGCAGTACTTC. As protein: CASSLAGTYEQYF. The J gene is TRBJ2-7, the V gene TRBV28, with a tentative D call TRBD2 (5 bases). CDR1 is MDHEN, CDR2 SYDVKM, per germline. The CDR3 sequence is 13 residues long. Trimming removed 2 bases at V and 2 bases at J, with 7 bases between.

Details on this clone: The sample holds other DNA sequences that translate to the same CDR3. This sequence joins TRBV5-1 and TRBJ2-2; D tentatively fits TRBD1 or TRBD2 (6 bases each). This CDR3 comprises 15 residues. Germline loops: CDR1 SGHRS, CDR2 YFSETQ. V gave up 0 bases and J gave up 5 bases, with 11 bases separating them. The CDR3 is CASSLDGGGTGELFF. The CDR3, as DNA: TGCGCCAGCAGCTTGGACGGGGGCGGTACCGGGGAGCTGTTTTTT.

In DNA form, the CDR3 reads TGCGCCAGCAGCTTGGCCGAGGCGGGTCATGGCTACACCTTC. Its protein is CASSLAEAGHGYTF. The chain is built from TRBV5-1 and TRBJ1-2; D uncertain. Trimming removed 0 bases from V and 6 bases from J, with 12 bases in between. CDR3 length: 14 residues. Germline V lookup: CDR1 SGHRS, CDR2 YFSETQ.

The chain links TRBV5-6 to TRBJ1-2, with D unclear. Trimming took off 4 bases at V and 8 bases at J, with 15 bases between the two ends. The germline gives CDR1 SGHDT, CDR2 YYEEEE. This CDR3 comprises 13 residues. The CDR3 is CASSPRARWGYTF. Here the CDR3 DNA reads TGTGCCAGCAGCCCCCGGGCCCGCTGGGGCTACACCTTC.

The V and J genes are TRBV27 and TRBJ2-7, with TRBD2 matching over 9 bases. CDR1 and CDR2 from the germline V gene are MNHEY and SMNVEV (reference sequence). This CDR3 contains 16 residues. The junction had 11 bases not matched to a gene; V was cut back by 6 bases and J by 2 bases. CDR3 nucleotides: TGTGCCAGCAGCCCCTTCCCTAGCGGGAACACCTACGAGCAGTACTTC. This encodes CASSPFPSGNTYEQYF.

This rearrangement joins TRBV6-5 to TRBJ1-1; 12 bases agree with TRBD1. Germline values: CDR1 MNHEY, CDR2 SVGAGI. CDR3 length: 16 residues. V trimming: 2 bases; J trimming: 7 bases; junction bases outside the gene matches: 8. In DNA, the CDR3 is TGTGCCAGCAGTTACAACGGGGACAGGGGGCAGGGTGAAGCTTTCTTT. Protein: CASSYNGDRGQGEAFF.

The CDR3 DNA reads as TGTGCCTCACAGTCCCGGGACAGTGCGAATGAAAAACTGTTTTTT. This gives the protein CASQSRDSANEKLFF. This chain uses TRBV6-6 with TRBJ1-4; 7 bases align to TRBD1. Trimming removed 11 bases from V and 5 bases from J; junction bases left unmatched: 14. This CDR3 spans 15 amino acids. Germline loops: CDR1 MNHNY, CDR2 SVGAGI (reference sequence).

The chain links TRBV30 to TRBJ2-5; 7 bases are a match to TRBD2. Unmatched junction bases numbered 21, after V lost 4 bases and J lost 7 bases. Germline CDR1 is GTSNPN and CDR2 is SVGIG (reference sequence). This CDR3 comprises 17 residues. The CDR3 DNA is TGTGCCTGGACCTCCGCCGGGCTAGCGGACCCGTCGGTGACCCAGTACTTC. Translation gives CAWTSAGLADPSVTQYF.

CDR3 protein: CASSLIDTGTGYTGELFF. The CDR3 nucleotides read TGTGCCAGCAGCTTAATTGATACCGGGACAGGGTACACCGGGGAGCTGTTTTTT. The rearrangement joins TRBV7-6 to TRBJ2-2, with 9 bases identical to TRBD1. CDR1 is SGHVS, CDR2 FNYEAQ, per germline. V shed 2 bases, J shed 3 bases, and the junction held 10 bases outside the gene matches. This CDR3 is built from 18 residues.

The chain recombines TRBV28 with TRBJ2-7, with D tentatively TRBD2 (5 bases). Between the trimmed V and J ends, which lost 3 bases and 0 bases, there was a span of 12 bases. Germline V gene lookup returns CDR1 MDHEN and CDR2 SYDVKM. The CDR3 contains 15 residues. CDR3 DNA: TGTGCCAGCAGTTTTGGGCAGGCGGGCTCCTACGAGCAGTACTTC. Encoded protein: CASSFGQAGSYEQYF.

This chain links TRBV4-1 with TRBJ1-2; weak D call: TRBD1 (5 bases). Trimming pared 0 bases from V and 5 bases from J, leaving 10 bases between. CDR1 and CDR2 (germline): MGHRA, YSYEKL. The CDR3 spans 14 residues. The CDR3 here is CASSQEPTGYGYTF. In DNA form, the CDR3 reads TGCGCCAGCAGCCAAGAACCAACAGGTTATGGCTACACCTTC.

This chain connects TRBV28 to TRBJ1-5; D is ambiguous. Germline V gene sequence: CDR1 MDHEN, CDR2 SYDVKM. V dropped 5 bases and J dropped 0 bases, with 14 bases sitting between them. The CDR3 runs 16 residues. DNA for the CDR3: TGTGCCAGCAGTGCCAGTCGGCCTTATAGCAATCAGCCCCAGCATTTT. As protein: CASSASRPYSNQPQHF.

This chain connects TRBV27 to TRBJ2-7; 8 positions match TRBD1. The ends lost 5 bases at V and 1 base at J; junction bases unmatched: 7. Germline V gene data show CDR1 as MNHEY and CDR2 as SMNVEV (reference sequence). The CDR3 sequence is 15 residues long. The CDR3 loop reads CASSQDREYSYEQYF. The CDR3 nucleotides read TGTGCCAGCAGTCAGGACAGGGAATATTCCTACGAGCAGTACTTC.

This chain joins TRBV6-5 and TRBJ2-7; TRBD1 might be the D (6 bases). V shed 4 bases and J shed 3 bases, with 13 bases lying between them. This CDR3 comprises 14 residues. CDR1 is MNHEY, CDR2 SVGAGI, per germline. The CDR3 reads CASSSTGHHYEQYF. The CDR3 DNA sequence: TGTGCCAGCAGTTCTACGGGACACCACTACGAGCAGTACTTC.

The V gene is TRBV6-5, the J gene TRBJ2-3, with 9 positions matching TRBD2. This CDR3 has 14 residues. Unmatched junction bases numbered 8, after V lost 7 bases and J lost 6 bases. The V gene's germline CDR1 is MNHEY and CDR2 SVGAGI. The CDR3 loop is CASKAASGVDTQYF. CDR3 nucleotide sequence: TGTGCCAGCAAAGCGGCTAGCGGGGTGGATACGCAGTATTTT.